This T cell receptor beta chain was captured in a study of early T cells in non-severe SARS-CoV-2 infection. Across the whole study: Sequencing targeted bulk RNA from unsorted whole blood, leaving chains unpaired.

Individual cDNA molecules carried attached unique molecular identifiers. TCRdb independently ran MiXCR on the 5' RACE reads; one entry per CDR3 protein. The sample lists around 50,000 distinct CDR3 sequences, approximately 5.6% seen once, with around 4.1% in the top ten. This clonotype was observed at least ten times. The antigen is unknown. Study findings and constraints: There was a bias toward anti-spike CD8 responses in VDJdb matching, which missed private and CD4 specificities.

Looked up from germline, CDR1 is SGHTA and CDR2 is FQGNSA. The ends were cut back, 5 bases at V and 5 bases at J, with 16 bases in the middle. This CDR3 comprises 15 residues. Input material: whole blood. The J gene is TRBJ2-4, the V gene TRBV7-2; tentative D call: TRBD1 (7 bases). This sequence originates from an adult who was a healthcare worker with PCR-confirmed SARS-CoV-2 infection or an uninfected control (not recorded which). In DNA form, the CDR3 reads TGTGCCAGCAGCCCCCAAGGAGGGGGCCAAAACATTCAGTACTTC. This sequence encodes CASSPQGGGQNIQYF.